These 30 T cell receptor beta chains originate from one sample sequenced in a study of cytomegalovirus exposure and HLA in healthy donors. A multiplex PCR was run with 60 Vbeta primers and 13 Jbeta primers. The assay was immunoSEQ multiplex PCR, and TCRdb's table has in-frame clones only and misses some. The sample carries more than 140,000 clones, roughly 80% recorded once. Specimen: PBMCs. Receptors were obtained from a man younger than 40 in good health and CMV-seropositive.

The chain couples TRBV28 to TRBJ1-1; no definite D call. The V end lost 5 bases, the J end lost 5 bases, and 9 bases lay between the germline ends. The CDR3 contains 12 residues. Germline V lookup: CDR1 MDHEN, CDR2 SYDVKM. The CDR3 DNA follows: TGTGCCAGCAGTCGCTTCGGGACTGAAGCTTTCTTT. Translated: CASSRFGTEAFF.

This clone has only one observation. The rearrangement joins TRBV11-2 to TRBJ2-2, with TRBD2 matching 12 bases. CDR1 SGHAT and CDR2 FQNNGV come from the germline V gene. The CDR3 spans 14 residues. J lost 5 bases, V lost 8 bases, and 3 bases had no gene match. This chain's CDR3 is CASAGTSGTGELFF. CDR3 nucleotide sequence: TGTGCCAGCGCCGGGACTAGCGGGACCGGGGAGCTGTTTTTT.

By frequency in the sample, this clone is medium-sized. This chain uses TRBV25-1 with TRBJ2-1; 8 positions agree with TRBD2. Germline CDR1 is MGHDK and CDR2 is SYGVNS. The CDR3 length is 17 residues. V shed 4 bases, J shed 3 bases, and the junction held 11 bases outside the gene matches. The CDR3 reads CASSAHQGAGDYNEQFF. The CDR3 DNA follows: TGTGCCAGCAGTGCCCACCAGGGAGCGGGAGACTACAATGAGCAGTTCTTC.

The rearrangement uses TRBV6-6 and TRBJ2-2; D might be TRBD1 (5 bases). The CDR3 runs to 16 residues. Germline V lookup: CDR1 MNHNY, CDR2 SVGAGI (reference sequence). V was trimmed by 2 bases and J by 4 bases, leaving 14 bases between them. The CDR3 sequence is CASSYLSGKGTGELFF. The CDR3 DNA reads TGTGCCAGCAGTTACCTATCAGGGAAGGGCACCGGGGAGCTGTTTTTT.

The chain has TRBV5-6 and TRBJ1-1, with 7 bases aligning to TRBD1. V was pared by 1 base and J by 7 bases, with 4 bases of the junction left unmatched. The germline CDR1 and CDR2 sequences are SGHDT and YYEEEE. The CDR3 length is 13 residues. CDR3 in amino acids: CASSLPGQVEAFF. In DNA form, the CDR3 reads TGTGCCAGCAGCTTGCCCGGACAGGTTGAAGCTTTCTTT.

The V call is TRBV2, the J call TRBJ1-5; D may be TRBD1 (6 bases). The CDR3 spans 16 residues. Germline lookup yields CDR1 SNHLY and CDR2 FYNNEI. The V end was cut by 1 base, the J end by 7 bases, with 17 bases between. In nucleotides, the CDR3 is TGTGCCAGCAGTGAAGAGTTTCAGGGGAGTGGACAGCCCCAGCATTTT. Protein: CASSEEFQGSGQPQHF.

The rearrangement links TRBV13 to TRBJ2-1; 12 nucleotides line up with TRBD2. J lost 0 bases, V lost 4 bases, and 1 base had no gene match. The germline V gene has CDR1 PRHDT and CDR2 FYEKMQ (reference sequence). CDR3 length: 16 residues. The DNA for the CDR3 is TGTGCCAGCAGCTGGGGACTAGCGGGCTCCTACAATGAGCAGTTCTTC. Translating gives CASSWGLAGSYNEQFF. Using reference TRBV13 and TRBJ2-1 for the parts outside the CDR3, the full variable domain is AAGVIQSPRHLIKEKRETATLKCYPIPRHDTVYWYQQGPGQDPQFLISFYEKMQSDKGSIPDRFSAQQFSDYHSELNMSSLELGDSALYFCASSWGLAGSYNEQFFGPGTRLTVL.

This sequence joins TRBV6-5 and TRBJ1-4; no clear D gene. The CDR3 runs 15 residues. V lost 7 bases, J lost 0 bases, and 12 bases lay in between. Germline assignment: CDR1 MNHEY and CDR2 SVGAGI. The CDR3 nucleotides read TGTGCCAGCAAAAGACGACACACAACTAATGAAAAACTGTTTTTT. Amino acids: CASKRRHTTNEKLFF.

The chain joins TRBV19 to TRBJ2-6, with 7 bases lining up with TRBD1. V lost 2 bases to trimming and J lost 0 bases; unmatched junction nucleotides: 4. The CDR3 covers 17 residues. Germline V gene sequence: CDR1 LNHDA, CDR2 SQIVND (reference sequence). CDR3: CASSISDRASGANVLTF. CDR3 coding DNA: TGTGCCAGTAGTATATCCGACAGGGCCTCTGGGGCCAACGTCCTGACTTTC. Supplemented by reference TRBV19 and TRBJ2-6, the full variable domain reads DGGITQSPKYLFRKEGQNVTLSCEQNLNHDAMYWYRQDPGQGLRLIYYSQIVNDFQKGDIAEGYSVSREKKESFPLTVTSAQKNPTAFYLCASSISDRASGANVLTFGAGSRLTVL.

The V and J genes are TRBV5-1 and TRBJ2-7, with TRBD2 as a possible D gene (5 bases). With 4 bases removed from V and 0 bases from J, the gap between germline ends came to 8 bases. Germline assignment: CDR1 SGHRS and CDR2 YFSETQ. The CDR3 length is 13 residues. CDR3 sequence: CASSPTTSYEQYF. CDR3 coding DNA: TGCGCCAGCAGCCCGACTACCTCCTACGAGCAGTACTTC.

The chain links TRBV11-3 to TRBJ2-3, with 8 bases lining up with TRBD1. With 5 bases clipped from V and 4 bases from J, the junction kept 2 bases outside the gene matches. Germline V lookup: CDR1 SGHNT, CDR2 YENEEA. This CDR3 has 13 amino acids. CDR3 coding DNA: TGTGCCAGCAGCCCACAGGGGGCAGATACGCAGTATTTT. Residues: CASSPQGADTQYF.

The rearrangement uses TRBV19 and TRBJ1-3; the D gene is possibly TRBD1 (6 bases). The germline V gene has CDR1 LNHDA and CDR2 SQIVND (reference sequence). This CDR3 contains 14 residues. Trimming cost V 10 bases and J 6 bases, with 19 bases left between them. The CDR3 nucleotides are TGTGCCACCAACGGACAGAAAAGACCAAACACCATATATTTT. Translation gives CATNGQKRPNTIYF.

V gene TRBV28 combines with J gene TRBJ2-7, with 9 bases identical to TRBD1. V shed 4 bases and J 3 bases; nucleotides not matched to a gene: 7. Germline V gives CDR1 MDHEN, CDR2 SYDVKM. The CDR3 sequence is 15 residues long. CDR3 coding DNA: TGTGCCAGCAGTTCCCGTGGGACAGGGAGCTACGAGCAGTACTTC. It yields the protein CASSSRGTGSYEQYF.

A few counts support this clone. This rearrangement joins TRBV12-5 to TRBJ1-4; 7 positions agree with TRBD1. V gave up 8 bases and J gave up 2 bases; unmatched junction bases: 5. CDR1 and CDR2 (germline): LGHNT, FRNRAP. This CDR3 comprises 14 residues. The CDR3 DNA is TGTGCTAGTTGCTCACAGGGGACTAATGAAAAACTGTTTTTT. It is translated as CASCSQGTNEKLFF.

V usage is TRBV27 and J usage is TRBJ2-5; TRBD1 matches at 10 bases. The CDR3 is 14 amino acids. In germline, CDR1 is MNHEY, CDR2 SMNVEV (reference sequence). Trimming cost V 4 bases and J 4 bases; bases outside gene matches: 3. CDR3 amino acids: CASSYDRGLETQYF. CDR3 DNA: TGTGCCAGCAGTTACGACAGGGGGCTAGAGACCCAGTACTTC.

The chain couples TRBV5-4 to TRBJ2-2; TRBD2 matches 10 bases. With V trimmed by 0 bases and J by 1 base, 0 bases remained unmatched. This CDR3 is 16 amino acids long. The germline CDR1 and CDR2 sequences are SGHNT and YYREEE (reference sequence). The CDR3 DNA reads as TGTGCCAGCAGCTTGGGACTAGCGGGGAACACCGGGGAGCTGTTTTTT. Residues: CASSLGLAGNTGELFF. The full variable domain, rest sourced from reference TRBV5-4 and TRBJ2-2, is ETGVTQSPTHLIKTRGQQVTLRCSSQSGHNTVSWYQQALGQGPQFIFQYYREEENGRGNFPPRFSGLQFPNYSSELNVNALELDDSALYLCASSLGLAGNTGELFFGEGSRLTVL.

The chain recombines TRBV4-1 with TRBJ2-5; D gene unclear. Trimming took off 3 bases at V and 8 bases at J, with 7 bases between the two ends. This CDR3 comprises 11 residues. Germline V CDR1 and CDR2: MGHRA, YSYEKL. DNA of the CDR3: TGCGCCAGCAGCCACCTAGGAACCCAGTACTTC. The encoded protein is CASSHLGTQYF.

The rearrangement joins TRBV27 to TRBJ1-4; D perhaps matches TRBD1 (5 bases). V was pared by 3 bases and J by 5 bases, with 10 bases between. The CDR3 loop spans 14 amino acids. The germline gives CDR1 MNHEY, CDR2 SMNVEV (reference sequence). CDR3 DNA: TGTGCCAGCAGTTTGGGACTGCTGAATGAAAAACTGTTTTTT. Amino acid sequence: CASSLGLLNEKLFF.

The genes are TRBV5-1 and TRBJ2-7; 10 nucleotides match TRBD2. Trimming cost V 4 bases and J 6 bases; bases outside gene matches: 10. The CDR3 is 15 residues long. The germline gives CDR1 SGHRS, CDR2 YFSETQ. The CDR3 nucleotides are TGCGCCAGCAGCCTAGGGACTAGCGCCGTCGGCGAGCAGTACTTC. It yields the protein CASSLGTSAVGEQYF.

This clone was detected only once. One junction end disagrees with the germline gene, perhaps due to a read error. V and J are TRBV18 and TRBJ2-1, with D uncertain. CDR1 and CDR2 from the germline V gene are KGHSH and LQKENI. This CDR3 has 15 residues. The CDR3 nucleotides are TGTGCCAGCTCACCAGATCGACACTCCCACAATGAGCAGTTCTTC. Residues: CASSPDRHSHNEQFF.

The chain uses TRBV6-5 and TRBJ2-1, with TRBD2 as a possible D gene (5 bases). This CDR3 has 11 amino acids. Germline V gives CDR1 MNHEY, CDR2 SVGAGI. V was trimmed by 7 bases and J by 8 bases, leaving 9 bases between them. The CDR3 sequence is CASILRDEQFF. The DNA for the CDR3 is TGTGCCAGCATCCTGCGGGATGAGCAGTTCTTC.

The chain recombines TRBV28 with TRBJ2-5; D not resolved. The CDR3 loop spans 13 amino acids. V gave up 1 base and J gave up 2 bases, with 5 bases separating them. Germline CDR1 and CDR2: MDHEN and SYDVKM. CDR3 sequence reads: CASSLSRQETQYF. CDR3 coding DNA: TGTGCCAGCAGTTTATCCAGGCAAGAGACCCAGTACTTC.

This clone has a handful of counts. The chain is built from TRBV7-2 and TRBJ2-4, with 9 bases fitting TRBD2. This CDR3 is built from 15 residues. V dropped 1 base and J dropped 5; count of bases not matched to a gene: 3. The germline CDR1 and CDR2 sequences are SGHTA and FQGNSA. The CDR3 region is CASSLGGGAQNIQYF. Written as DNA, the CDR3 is TGTGCCAGCAGCTTAGGCGGGGGGGCTCAAAACATTCAGTACTTC.

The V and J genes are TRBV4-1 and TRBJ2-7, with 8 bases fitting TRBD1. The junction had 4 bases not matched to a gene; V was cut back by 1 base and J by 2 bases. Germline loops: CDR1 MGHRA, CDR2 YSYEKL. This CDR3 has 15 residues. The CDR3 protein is CASSQVGTGPYEQYF. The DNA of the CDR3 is TGCGCCAGCAGCCAAGTGGGGACAGGACCCTACGAGCAGTACTTC.

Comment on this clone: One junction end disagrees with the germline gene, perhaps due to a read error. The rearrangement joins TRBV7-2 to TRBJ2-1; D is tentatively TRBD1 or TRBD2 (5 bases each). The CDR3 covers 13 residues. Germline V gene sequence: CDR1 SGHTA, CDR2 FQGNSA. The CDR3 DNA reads TGTGCCAGCAGCCTAGCCGACAGCAATGAGCAGTTCTTC. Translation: CASSLADSNEQFF.

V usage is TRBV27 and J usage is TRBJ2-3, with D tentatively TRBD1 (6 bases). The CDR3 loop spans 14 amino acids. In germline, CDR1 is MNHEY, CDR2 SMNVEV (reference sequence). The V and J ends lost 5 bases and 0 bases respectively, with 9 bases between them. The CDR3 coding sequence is TGTGCCAGCAGTGGGACATGGAGCACAGATACGCAGTATTTT. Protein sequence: CASSGTWSTDTQYF.

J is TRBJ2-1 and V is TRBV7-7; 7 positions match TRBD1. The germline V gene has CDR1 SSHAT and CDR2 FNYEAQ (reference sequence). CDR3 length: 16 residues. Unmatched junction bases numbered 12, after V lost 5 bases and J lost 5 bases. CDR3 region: CASSPRAGGRNNEQFF. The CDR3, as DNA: TGTGCCAGCAGCCCTCGCGCAGGGGGTAGGAACAATGAGCAGTTCTTC.

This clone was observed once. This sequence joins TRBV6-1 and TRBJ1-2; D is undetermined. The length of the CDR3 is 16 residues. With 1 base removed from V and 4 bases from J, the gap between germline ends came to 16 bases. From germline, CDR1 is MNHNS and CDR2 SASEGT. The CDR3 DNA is TGTGCCAGCAGTGAAGGAGGGATGAATCTGGTCTATGGCTACACCTTC. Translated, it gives CASSEGGMNLVYGYTF.

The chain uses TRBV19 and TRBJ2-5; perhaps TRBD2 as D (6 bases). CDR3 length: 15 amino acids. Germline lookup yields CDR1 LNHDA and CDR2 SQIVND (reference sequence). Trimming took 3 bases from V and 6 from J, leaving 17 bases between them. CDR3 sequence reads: CASSMGRDSRKTQYF. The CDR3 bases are TGTGCCAGTAGTATGGGGCGGGATAGTCGGAAGACCCAGTACTTC.

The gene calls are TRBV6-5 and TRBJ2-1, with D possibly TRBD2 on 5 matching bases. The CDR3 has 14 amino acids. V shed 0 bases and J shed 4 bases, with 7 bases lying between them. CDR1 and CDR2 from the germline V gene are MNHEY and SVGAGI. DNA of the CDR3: TGTGCCAGCAGTTACTCGAGGACTTACAATGAGCAGTTCTTC. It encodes CASSYSRTYNEQFF.